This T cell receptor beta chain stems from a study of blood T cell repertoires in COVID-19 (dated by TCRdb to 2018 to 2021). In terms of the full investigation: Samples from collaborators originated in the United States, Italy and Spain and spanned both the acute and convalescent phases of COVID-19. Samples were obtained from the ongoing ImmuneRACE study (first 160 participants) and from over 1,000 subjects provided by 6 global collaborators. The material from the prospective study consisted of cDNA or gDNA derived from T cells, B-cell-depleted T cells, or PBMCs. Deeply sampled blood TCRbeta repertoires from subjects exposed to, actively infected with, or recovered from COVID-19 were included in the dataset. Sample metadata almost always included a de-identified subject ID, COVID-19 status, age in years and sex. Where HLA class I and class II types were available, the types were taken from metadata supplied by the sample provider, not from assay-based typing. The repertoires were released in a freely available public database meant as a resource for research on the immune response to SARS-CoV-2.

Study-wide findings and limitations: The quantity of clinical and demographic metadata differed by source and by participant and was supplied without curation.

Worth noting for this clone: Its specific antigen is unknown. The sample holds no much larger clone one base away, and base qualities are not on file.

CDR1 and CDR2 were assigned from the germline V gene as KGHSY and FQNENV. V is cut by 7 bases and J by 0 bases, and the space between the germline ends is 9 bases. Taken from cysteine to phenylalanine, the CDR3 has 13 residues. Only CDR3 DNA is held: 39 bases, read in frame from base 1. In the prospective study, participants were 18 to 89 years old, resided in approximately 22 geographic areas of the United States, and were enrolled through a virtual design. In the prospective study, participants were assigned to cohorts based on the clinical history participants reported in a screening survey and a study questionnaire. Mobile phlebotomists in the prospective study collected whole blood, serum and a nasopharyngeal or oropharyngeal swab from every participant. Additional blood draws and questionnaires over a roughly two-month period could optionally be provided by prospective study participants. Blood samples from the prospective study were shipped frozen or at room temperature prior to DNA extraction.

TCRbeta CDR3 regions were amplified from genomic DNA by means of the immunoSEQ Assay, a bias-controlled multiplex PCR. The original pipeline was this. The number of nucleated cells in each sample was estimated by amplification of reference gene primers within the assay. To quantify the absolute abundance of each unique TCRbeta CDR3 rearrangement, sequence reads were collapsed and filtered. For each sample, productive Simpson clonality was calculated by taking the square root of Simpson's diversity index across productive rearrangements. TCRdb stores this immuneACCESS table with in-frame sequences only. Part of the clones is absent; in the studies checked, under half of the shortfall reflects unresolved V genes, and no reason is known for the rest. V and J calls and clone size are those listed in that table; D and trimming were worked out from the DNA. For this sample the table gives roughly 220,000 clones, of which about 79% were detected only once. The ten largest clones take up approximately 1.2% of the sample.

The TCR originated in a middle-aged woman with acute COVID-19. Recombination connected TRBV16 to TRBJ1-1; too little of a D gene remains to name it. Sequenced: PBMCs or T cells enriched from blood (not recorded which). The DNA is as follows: TGTGCCAGCACCCCGACACTGAACACTGAAGCTTTCTTT. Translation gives CASTPTLNTEAFF.